The clone carrying this T cell receptor (beta chain) was seen ten or more times. The antigen is unknown. This sample is drawn from a study of blood T cells in healthy people across ages. General study points: Any conclusive comparison of naive versus antigen-experienced cells was prevented by using unsorted PBMCs.

It was with a sample-barcoded 5' primer and a J-beta primer mix that a second PCR of about 6 to 12 cycles was run. Each cDNA molecule, via a template-switch adaptor with 12 random nucleotides, was tagged. TCRdb re-derived calls from the 5' RACE reads in MiXCR, one entry per CDR3 protein. Of over 950,000 distinct CDR3 sequences in the sample, more than 30% were seen once. This CDR3 spans 11 amino acids. V dropped 4 bases and J dropped 8 bases, with 8 bases sitting between them. This sequence joins TRBV12-3 or TRBV12-4 and TRBJ2-5; D may be TRBD1 (5 bases). The sequence was collected from a man between 18 and 29 years old in good health. Sequences were obtained from blood. The CDR3 coding sequence is TGTGCCAGCAGTTCCCGGACAACCCAGTACTTC. Encoded protein: CASSSRTTQYF.